One sample yielded the 18 T cell receptor beta chains listed below, sequenced in a study of T cells in Graves' hyperthyroidism and ophthalmopathy. The CDR3 regions of TCR beta were amplified from RNA transcripts. A set of HTBI primers served as the primers for a first-round RT-PCR of the TCR CDR3. TCRdb reanalysed the multiplex PCR reads using MiXCR and keeps one entry per CDR3 protein. The sample consists of 450,000 to 600,000 distinct CDR3 sequences, 11% to 15% of them appearing once. Sequencing was carried out using blood. The receptors derive from a woman in her forties with Graves' hyperthyroidism.

The chain is built from TRBV20-1 and TRBJ2-1; 8 positions agree with TRBD1. CDR1 is DFQATT, CDR2 SNEGSKA, per germline (reference sequence). Trimming cost V 6 bases and J 7 bases; bases outside gene matches: 11. The CDR3 sequence is 14 residues long. The CDR3 protein is CSAEAGGAWNEQFF. Here the CDR3 DNA reads TGCAGTGCCGAAGCAGGGGGCGCGTGGAATGAGCAGTTCTTC.

Ten or more counts support this clonotype. For the CDR3, the DNA is TGTGCCAGCACCCTTGTTGGGGTCGGGGAGCTGTTTTTT. Translation gives CASTLVGVGELFF. The chain combines TRBV7-9 with TRBJ2-2; D ambiguous. V was pared by 7 bases and J by 7 bases, with 13 bases between. The CDR3 has 13 amino acids. Germline V gene data show CDR1 as SEHNR and CDR2 as FQNEAQ (reference sequence).

This clonotype came up many times. The V gene is TRBV7-9, the J gene TRBJ2-1; 7 nucleotides line up with TRBD2. The germline V gene has CDR1 SEHNR and CDR2 FQNEAQ (reference sequence). The CDR3 is 15 amino acids. The J segment lost 5 bases and the V segment lost 1 base, leaving 5 bases of the junction unmatched. The DNA for the CDR3 is TGTGCCAGCAGCTTAGTGCTAGCGGAAAACAATGAGCAGTTCTTC. It yields the protein CASSLVLAENNEQFF. Filled out from reference TRBV7-9 and TRBJ2-1, the complete variable domain reads DTGVSQNPRHKITKRGQNVTFRCDPISEHNRLYWYRQTLGQGPEFLTYFQNEAQLEKSRLLSDRFSAERPKGSFSTLEIQRTEQGDSAMYLCASSLVLAENNEQFFGPGTRLTVL.

This chain connects TRBV5-4 to TRBJ2-1; D remains unclear. This CDR3 region has 15 residues. Germline CDR1 reads SGHNT; CDR2 reads YYREEE (reference sequence). Trimming cost V 2 bases and J 0 bases, with 9 bases left between them. CDR3 nucleotides: TGTGCCAGCAGCTTTAAGGGTCTCTCCTACAATGAGCAGTTCTTC. Protein product: CASSFKGLSYNEQFF.

This clonotype has more than one count but fewer than ten. The V gene is TRBV7-9, the J gene TRBJ2-3, with D perhaps matching TRBD2 (5 bases). The CDR3 sequence is 15 residues long. The germline gives CDR1 SEHNR, CDR2 FQNEAQ (reference sequence). Trimming pared 5 bases from V and 0 bases from J, leaving 12 bases between. The DNA for the CDR3 is TGTGCCAGCAGCCCTTGGAGGATGAGCACAGATACGCAGTATTTT. This translates into CASSPWRMSTDTQYF. Using reference TRBV7-9 and TRBJ2-3 for the parts outside the CDR3, the full variable domain is DTGVSQNPRHKITKRGQNVTFRCDPISEHNRLYWYRQTLGQGPEFLTYFQNEAQLEKSRLLSDRFSAERPKGSFSTLEIQRTEQGDSAMYLCASSPWRMSTDTQYFGPGTRLTVL.

This clonotype appeared many times. The chain has TRBV9 and TRBJ2-1, with 9 bases identical to TRBD1. Germline values: CDR1 SGDLS, CDR2 YYNGEE. The junction had 4 bases not matched to a gene; V was cut back by 4 bases and J by 2 bases. The length of the CDR3 is 15 residues. DNA of the CDR3: TGTGCCAGCAGCCCGGACAGGGGAGCCTACAATGAGCAGTTCTTC. Its protein product is CASSPDRGAYNEQFF.

This clonotype was picked up many times. The chain links TRBV12-3 or TRBV12-4 to TRBJ1-1; D unresolved. This CDR3 has 13 residues. The ends were cut back, 2 bases at V and 11 bases at J, with 15 bases in the middle. Here the CDR3 DNA reads TGTGCCAGCAGTTTATTACCGCGCAAGGACGCTTTCTTT. This codes for CASSLLPRKDAFF.

This clonotype came up many times. The rearrangement links TRBV28 to TRBJ2-7, with 9 bases fitting TRBD1. The CDR3 contains 13 residues. The germline V gene encodes CDR1 MDHEN and CDR2 SYDVKM. V dropped 7 bases and J dropped 4; count of bases not matched to a gene: 5. Here the CDR3 DNA reads TGTGCCAGCACCCGGGACAGGGAGTACGAGCAGTACTTC. It yields the protein CASTRDREYEQYF.

In its sample, this clonotype was seen a few times. This chain connects TRBV28 to TRBJ2-4; D is undetermined. The V gene's germline CDR1 is MDHEN and CDR2 SYDVKM. Between the trimmed V and J ends, which lost 2 bases and 9 bases, there was a span of 8 bases. The CDR3 runs 12 residues. CDR3 in amino acids: CASSLRVGIQYF. CDR3 nucleotide sequence: TGTGCCAGCAGTTTACGGGTGGGCATTCAGTACTTC.

In this sample, this clonotype turned up many times. The chain links TRBV12-3 or TRBV12-4 to TRBJ2-7; D perhaps matches TRBD1 (5 bases). CDR3 length: 12 amino acids. The V gene lost 6 bases and the J gene lost 3 bases, with 9 bases spanning the gap. The CDR3 region is CASSTGYYEQYF. CDR3 nucleotides: TGTGCCAGCAGCACAGGCTACTACGAGCAGTACTTC.

Ten or more counts support this clonotype. The chain is built from TRBV30 and TRBJ2-7; D is unclear. The CDR3 is 13 residues long. Germline CDR1 and CDR2: GTSNPN and SVGIG (reference sequence). V was cut by 0 bases and J by 6 bases, with 12 bases left in between. CDR3 in amino acids: CAWSVSHKAEQYF. The CDR3 bases are TGTGCCTGGAGTGTATCCCATAAGGCCGAGCAGTACTTC.

The chain couples TRBV28 to TRBJ1-2; the D gene is possibly TRBD1 (5 bases). Trimming took off 7 bases at V and 5 bases at J, with 17 bases between the two ends. The CDR3 has 14 amino acids. Germline loops: CDR1 MDHEN, CDR2 SYDVKM. CDR3 nucleotide sequence: TGTGCCAGCACCACTATTGGGGCAGCTTATGGCTACACCTTC. This sequence encodes CASTTIGAAYGYTF.

In its sample, this clonotype was seen a few times. The chain links TRBV19 to TRBJ1-1, with 7 bases identical to TRBD1. From germline, CDR1 is LNHDA and CDR2 SQIVND (reference sequence). Unmatched junction bases numbered 9, after V lost 6 bases and J lost 5 bases. This CDR3 spans 14 amino acids. As DNA, the CDR3 is TGTGCCAGTAGGATCCGACAGGGCTGGACTGAAGCTTTCTTT. It yields the protein CASRIRQGWTEAFF.

In this sample, this clonotype turned up many times. V usage is TRBV11-2 and J usage is TRBJ1-4, with D perhaps matching TRBD1 (5 bases). The V gene's germline CDR1 is SGHAT and CDR2 FQNNGV. The germline V and J ends were trimmed by 6 bases and 2 bases, with 13 bases remaining between them. The CDR3 consists of 15 residues. In DNA, the CDR3 is TGTGCCAGCAGTCGAAACGGGGCGACTAATGAAAAACTGTTTTTT. Translating gives CASSRNGATNEKLFF.

This clonotype has a count of ten or more. J is TRBJ2-7 and V is TRBV10-2; no firm D call. The CDR3 is 12 amino acids. V lost 3 bases and J 7 bases, leaving 10 bases between the germline ends. CDR1 and CDR2 (germline): WSHSY, SAAADI. The CDR3 nucleotides read TGCGCCAGCAGTGACCGCCTGGGAGAGCAGTACTTC. Translating gives CASSDRLGEQYF.

In its sample, this clonotype was seen many times. The rearrangement uses TRBV7-2 and TRBJ2-7, with 8 bases matching TRBD2. The CDR3 is made up of 15 amino acids. The V gene's germline CDR1 is SGHTA and CDR2 FQGNSA. V shed 4 bases and J 2 bases; nucleotides not matched to a gene: 7. CDR3 region: CASSSTGGATYEQYF. The CDR3 DNA sequence: TGTGCCAGCAGCTCCACGGGAGGGGCTACCTACGAGCAGTACTTC.

This clonotype was picked up many times. This chain uses TRBV20-1 with TRBJ1-5; no reliable D call. Trimming removed 0 bases at V and 1 base at J, with 10 bases between. The CDR3 runs 15 residues. Germline values: CDR1 DFQATT, CDR2 SNEGSKA (reference sequence). The DNA for the CDR3 is TGCAGTGCTAGAGATCTGGAGCAGAGCAATCAGCCCCAGCATTTT. This sequence encodes CSARDLEQSNQPQHF.

This CDR3 is CASSLLAGVDEQFF. DNA of the CDR3: TGTGCCAGCAGTTTATTAGCGGGAGTCGATGAGCAGTTCTTC. The J gene is TRBJ2-1, the V gene TRBV12-3 or TRBV12-4; TRBD2 aligns across 9 bases. Trimming removed 2 bases from V and 8 bases from J; junction bases left unmatched: 4. The CDR3 contains 14 residues.